This is a list of T cell receptor beta chains from one sample in a study of blood T cells in healthy people across ages. TCRdb re-derived calls from the 5' RACE reads in MiXCR, one entry per CDR3 protein. Of about 1,400,000 distinct CDR3 sequences listed, roughly 64% were seen once; the top ten hold 6.5% to 8.5%. The sample comprised blood. These receptor sequences come from a man aged 18 to 29 in good health. Both conserved end residues are part of each CDR3. Each record gives: J gene, V gene, D gene, CDR3 length, clone size, CDR3 protein, CDR3 DNA. D genes are given only for firm matches. Rows give clone size only sometimes, using once, few, many, or a class for an expanded clone.

j_gene: TRBJ1-2
v_gene: TRBV10-2
d_gene: -
len: 11
abundance: -
CDR3aa: CASSEGGASTF
CDR3nt: TGCGCCAGCAGTGAGGGCGGGGCGAGCACCTTC

j_gene: TRBJ2-1
v_gene: TRBV5-1
d_gene: TRBD2
len: 17
abundance: few
CDR3aa: CASSLVPLAGGYNEQFF
CDR3nt: TGCGCCAGCAGCTTGGTACCCCTAGCGGGAGGTTACAATGAGCAGTTCTTC

j_gene: TRBJ2-2
v_gene: TRBV2
d_gene: TRBD2
len: 17
abundance: -
CDR3aa: CASSEAAPRGGTGELFF
CDR3nt: TGTGCCAGCAGTGAAGCTGCCCCCCGGGGGGGTACCGGGGAGCTGTTTTTT

j_gene: TRBJ1-2
v_gene: TRBV7-9
d_gene: -
len: 13
abundance: -
CDR3aa: CASSSRDDYGYTF
CDR3nt: TGTGCCAGCAGCTCCCGCGACGACTATGGCTACACCTTC

j_gene: TRBJ2-5
v_gene: TRBV28
d_gene: TRBD2
len: 14
abundance: -
CDR3aa: CASRPGLTGETQYF
CDR3nt: TGTGCCAGCAGGCCGGGACTAACGGGAGAGACCCAGTACTTC

j_gene: TRBJ2-5
v_gene: TRBV12-3/TRBV12-4
d_gene: -
len: 10
abundance: -
CDR3aa: CVLHQETQYF
CDR3nt: TGTGTATTACACCAAGAGACCCAGTACTTC

j_gene: TRBJ2-7
v_gene: TRBV29-1
d_gene: TRBD2
len: 16
abundance: -
CDR3aa: CSVENYLAGGYNEQYF
CDR3nt: TGCAGCGTTGAAAACTACTTAGCGGGGGGCTACAATGAGCAGTACTTC

j_gene: TRBJ2-7
v_gene: TRBV24-1
d_gene: -
len: 13
abundance: -
CDR3aa: CATSDLLRNEQYF
CDR3nt: TGTGCCACCAGTGATCTTCTCCGGAACGAGCAGTACTTC

j_gene: TRBJ1-6
v_gene: TRBV6-1
d_gene: -
len: 18
abundance: -
CDR3aa: CASSDVGETSSYNSPLHF
CDR3nt: TGTGCCAGCAGTGATGTCGGGGAAACCAGCTCCTATAATTCACCCCTCCACTTT

j_gene: TRBJ1-2
v_gene: TRBV28
d_gene: TRBD1
len: 18
abundance: -
CDR3aa: CASSPGRIGTGRYYGYTF
CDR3nt: TGTGCCAGCAGTCCCGGTCGTATCGGGACAGGGCGATACTATGGCTACACCTTC

j_gene: TRBJ2-3
v_gene: TRBV9
d_gene: -
len: 16
abundance: -
CDR3aa: CASSLRQRTSTDTQYF
CDR3nt: TGTGCCAGCAGCTTAAGACAGCGGACTAGCACAGATACGCAGTATTTT

j_gene: TRBJ2-7
v_gene: TRBV12-3/TRBV12-4
d_gene: -
len: 12
abundance: -
CDR3aa: CASSSLPSEQYF
CDR3nt: TGTGCCAGCAGTTCGCTTCCCAGCGAGCAGTACTTC

j_gene: TRBJ2-5
v_gene: TRBV6-5
d_gene: TRBD1
len: 14
abundance: -
CDR3aa: CASRNTGGAETQYF
CDR3nt: TGTGCCAGCAGAAACACAGGGGGCGCGGAGACCCAGTACTTC

j_gene: TRBJ2-7
v_gene: TRBV7-7
d_gene: -
len: 14
abundance: -
CDR3aa: CASSPGEDSYEQYF
CDR3nt: TGTGCTAGCAGCCCAGGGGAAGACTCCTACGAGCAGTACTTC

j_gene: TRBJ2-3
v_gene: TRBV6-2/TRBV6-3
d_gene: -
len: 14
abundance: -
CDR3aa: CASSSDLETDTQYF
CDR3nt: TGTGCCAGCAGTTCGGACCTAGAGACAGATACGCAGTATTTT

j_gene: TRBJ2-7
v_gene: TRBV4-3
d_gene: -
len: 16
abundance: -
CDR3aa: CASSQDRRSKGNEQYF
CDR3nt: TGCGCCAGCAGCCAAGATAGGCGGTCAAAGGGCAACGAGCAGTACTTC

j_gene: TRBJ2-7
v_gene: TRBV28
d_gene: -
len: 14
abundance: few
CDR3aa: CASSFRTASYEQYF
CDR3nt: TGTGCCAGCAGTTTTAGGACAGCTTCCTACGAGCAGTACTTC

j_gene: TRBJ2-2
v_gene: TRBV1
d_gene: -
len: 11
abundance: -
CDR3aa: CTNDSAGELFF
CDR3nt: TGCACCAATGATAGTGCGGGGGAGCTGTTTTTT

j_gene: TRBJ1-2
v_gene: TRBV6-5
d_gene: TRBD1
len: 14
abundance: -
CDR3aa: CATLRGRQGEGYTF
CDR3nt: TGTGCCACCCTGCGGGGTAGACAGGGAGAAGGCTACACCTTC

j_gene: TRBJ1-6
v_gene: TRBV7-9
d_gene: -
len: 15
abundance: -
CDR3aa: CASSGTGSYNSPLHF
CDR3nt: TGTGCCAGCAGCGGCACAGGGTCCTATAATTCACCCCTCCACTTT

j_gene: TRBJ2-3
v_gene: TRBV6-5
d_gene: TRBD2
len: 13
abundance: -
CDR3aa: CASSSGLEDTQYF
CDR3nt: TGTGCCAGCAGTTCCGGACTAGAGGATACGCAGTATTTT

j_gene: TRBJ2-3
v_gene: TRBV5-1
d_gene: -
len: 13
abundance: -
CDR3aa: CASTVMPGDTQYF
CDR3nt: TGCGCCAGCACAGTCATGCCGGGCGATACGCAGTATTTT

j_gene: TRBJ2-7
v_gene: TRBV29-1
d_gene: -
len: 10
abundance: few
CDR3aa: CSVASYEQYF
CDR3nt: TGCAGCGTTGCCAGCTACGAGCAGTACTTC

j_gene: TRBJ2-5
v_gene: TRBV29-1
d_gene: -
len: 13
abundance: few
CDR3aa: CSVEGREVETQYF
CDR3nt: TGCAGCGTTGAAGGCAGGGAGGTCGAGACCCAGTACTTC

j_gene: TRBJ2-2
v_gene: TRBV29-1
d_gene: -
len: 12
abundance: -
CDR3aa: CSVGDSAGELFF
CDR3nt: TGCAGCGTTGGGGACTCCGCCGGGGAGCTGTTTTTT

j_gene: TRBJ2-7
v_gene: TRBV29-1
d_gene: -
len: 12
abundance: -
CDR3aa: CSVGARGYEQYF
CDR3nt: TGCAGCGTTGGGGCTCGGGGGTACGAGCAGTACTTC

j_gene: TRBJ2-7
v_gene: TRBV27
d_gene: -
len: 14
abundance: -
CDR3aa: CASSFRATYNEQYF
CDR3nt: TGTGCCAGCAGTTTTAGGGCCACCTACAATGAGCAGTACTTC